The rows below give T cell receptor beta chains drawn from one sample of a study of T cells in Graves' hyperthyroidism and ophthalmopathy. TCRdb re-called the multiplex PCR reads through MiXCR, storing one row per CDR3 protein. The repertoire consists of around 270,000 distinct CDR3 sequences, with roughly 19% occurring once and the leading ten covering roughly 40%. Sequenced input: blood. The source is a man aged 50 to 59 with Graves' ophthalmopathy. The CDR3 runs from the conserved cysteine through the conserved F or W. D genes are given only for firm matches. Some rows mark clone size as missing; the rest say once, few, many or name a class of expanded clone.

d_call j_call clone_size v_call cdr3_aa cdr3_nt
- TRBJ1-2 - TRBV7-8 CASSLAFSNYGYTF TGTGCCAGCAGCTTAGCTTTCAGTAACTATGGCTACACCTTC
TRBD2 TRBJ2-1 few TRBV24-1 CATSDRRLAEDYNEQFF TGTGCCACCAGTGATCGAAGACTAGCGGAGGATTACAATGAGCAGTTCTTC
- TRBJ2-7 many TRBV11-3 CASSHRPQGPEQYF TGTGCCAGCAGCCACCGGCCACAGGGTCCCGAGCAGTACTTC
- TRBJ1-1 many TRBV30 CAWSAGFSDTEAFF TGTGCCTGGAGCGCGGGTTTTTCCGACACTGAAGCTTTCTTT
- TRBJ1-1 many TRBV30 CAWSRPGARTEAFF TGTGCCTGGAGTCGGCCGGGGGCTCGGACTGAAGCTTTCTTT
TRBD1 TRBJ1-2 few TRBV14 CASSQLSQGGDYGYTF TGTGCCAGCAGCCAATTGTCACAGGGGGGCGACTATGGCTACACCTTC
TRBD1 TRBJ1-1 many TRBV30 CAWVSRDRGMNTEAFF TGTGCCTGGGTAAGCCGGGACAGGGGTATGAACACTGAAGCTTTCTTT
TRBD2 TRBJ2-2 many TRBV30 CAWSVGRDTGELFF TGTGCCTGGAGTGTCGGGAGGGACACCGGGGAGCTGTTTTTT
- TRBJ2-5 - TRBV6-9 CASSYPLWTQYF TGTGCCAGCAGTTACCCGTTGTGGACCCAGTACTTC
TRBD2 TRBJ2-7 many TRBV12-3/TRBV12-4 CASSLASGRTEQYF TGTGCCAGCAGTTTGGCTAGCGGGAGAACCGAGCAGTACTTC
TRBD2 TRBJ2-3 many TRBV7-3 CASSTGTSGVTQYF TGTGCCAGCAGCACCGGGACTAGCGGGGTGACGCAGTATTTT
- TRBJ1-5 - TRBV9 CASSATGDSNQPQHF TGTGCCAGCAGCGCGACAGGAGATAGCAATCAGCCCCAGCATTTT
- TRBJ1-1 many TRBV28 CASSLSQANTEAFF TGTGCCAGCAGTTTGTCCCAGGCGAACACTGAAGCTTTCTTT
- TRBJ2-3 - TRBV2 CASIPAGPSTDTQYF TGTGCCAGCATCCCGGCAGGCCCCAGCACAGATACGCAGTATTTT
TRBD1 TRBJ2-5 few TRBV7-9 CASSSNQGARETQYF TGTGCCAGCAGCAGCAACCAGGGGGCTCGAGAGACCCAGTACTTC
- TRBJ2-7 few TRBV10-3 CAIRDTDSSYEQYF TGTGCCATCAGGGACACAGATAGCTCCTACGAGCAGTACTTC
- TRBJ2-3 many TRBV11-2 CASSSSITDTQYF TGTGCCAGCAGCTCCTCTATCACAGATACGCAGTATTTT
TRBD2 TRBJ2-3 few TRBV29-1 CSVEVQLAGGSTDTQYF TGCAGCGTTGAAGTCCAGCTAGCGGGAGGGAGCACAGATACGCAGTATTTT
- TRBJ1-1 many TRBV7-9 CASSPHEGNTEAFF TGTGCCAGCAGCCCTCACGAGGGCAACACTGAAGCTTTCTTT
- TRBJ1-1 many TRBV6-6 CASSYSRTGANTEAFF TGTGCCAGCAGTTACTCCCGGACGGGGGCAAACACTGAAGCTTTCTTT
- TRBJ2-7 - TRBV12-3/TRBV12-4 CASSPRLGERYF TGTGCCAGCAGCCCGAGACTGGGGGAGCGGTACTTC
- TRBJ1-6 many TRBV28 CASRKNASPLHF TGTGCCAGCCGGAAAAACGCCTCACCCCTCCACTTT
TRBD1 TRBJ1-5 many TRBV7-2 CASSLDRGGNQPQHF TGTGCCAGCAGCTTAGACAGGGGCGGCAATCAGCCCCAGCATTTT
- TRBJ2-5 few TRBV25-1 CASSEWAGVRETQYF TGTGCCAGCAGTGAATGGGCCGGGGTAAGAGAGACCCAGTACTTC
- TRBJ2-5 many TRBV18 CASSPQGKETQYF TGTGCCAGCTCACCTCAAGGGAAAGAGACCCAGTACTTC
TRBD1 TRBJ2-7 few TRBV9 CASGPGQGADEQYF TGTGCCAGCGGCCCGGGACAGGGGGCGGACGAGCAGTACTTC
- TRBJ1-1 - TRBV11-2 CASSFPTSMPGAGAFF TGTGCCAGCAGTTTCCCGACCTCTATGCCAGGGGCGGGAGCTTTCTTT
- TRBJ2-2 - TRBV3-1 CASSQGVGGVGTGELFF TGTGCCAGCAGCCAAGGAGTGGGGGGCGTTGGGACCGGGGAGCTGTTTTTT
TRBD2 TRBJ2-5 - TRBV7-2 CASSFIRGEQETQYF TGTGCCAGCAGCTTTATCCGGGGGGAACAAGAGACCCAGTACTTC
- TRBJ1-1 many TRBV18 CASSQILSGTEAFF TGTGCCAGCTCACAAATTCTTTCGGGGACTGAAGCTTTCTTT
TRBD1 TRBJ1-2 - TRBV6-2/TRBV6-3 CASSYLDRDYGYTF TGTGCCAGCAGTTACCTGGACAGGGACTATGGCTACACCTTC
- TRBJ2-5 many TRBV16 CASSQSWLSQETQYF TGTGCCAGCAGCCAATCGTGGCTATCCCAAGAGACCCAGTACTTC
TRBD2 TRBJ2-1 - TRBV5-1 CASSLRLAETYNEQFF TGCGCCAGCAGCTTGAGACTAGCGGAAACGTACAATGAGCAGTTCTTC
TRBD1 TRBJ2-5 many TRBV28 CASSLGTDQETQYF TGTGCCAGCAGTTTGGGGACAGACCAAGAGACCCAGTACTTC
- TRBJ1-2 - TRBV20-1 CSATLTVIGNYGYTF TGCAGTGCTACCCTGACAGTAATAGGAAACTATGGCTACACCTTC
- TRBJ2-2 - TRBV28 CASSSPTGNGELFF TGTGCCAGCAGTTCCCCTACAGGGAACGGGGAGCTGTTTTTT
TRBD2 TRBJ2-1 - TRBV4-1 CASSQRLAGGRSSYNEQFF TGCGCCAGCAGCCAACGACTAGCGGGAGGGCGGAGCTCCTACAATGAGCAGTTCTTC
- TRBJ2-7 many TRBV30 CAWSVRTGSDEQYF TGTGCCTGGAGTGTACGAACAGGGTCCGACGAGCAGTACTTC
TRBD1 TRBJ1-1 many TRBV10-3 CAIKALGQGETEAFF TGTGCCATCAAGGCATTGGGGCAGGGGGAAACTGAAGCTTTCTTT
- TRBJ1-1 few TRBV6-1 CASSSWVYTEAFF TGTGCCAGCAGCTCGTGGGTCTACACTGAAGCTTTCTTT
- TRBJ2-5 - TRBV7-3 CASSPGGKETQYF TGTGCCAGCAGCCCCGGGGGAAAAGAGACCCAGTACTTC
TRBD2 TRBJ2-1 many TRBV2 CASSEGLAGVGEQFF TGTGCCAGCAGTGAAGGGCTAGCGGGAGTCGGTGAGCAGTTCTTC
TRBD2 TRBJ2-1 - TRBV6-2/TRBV6-3 CASSYSGGGGDEQLF TGTGCCAGCAGTTACTCAGGCGGGGGAGGCGATGAGCAGCTCTTC
- TRBJ2-1 - TRBV19 CASSIAPTEYDEQFF TGTGCCAGTAGTATAGCTCCCACAGAATATGATGAGCAGTTCTTC
- TRBJ1-6 - TRBV20-1 CSARDLAGPNYNSPLHF TGCAGTGCTAGAGATCTGGCAGGTCCTAATTATAATTCACCCCTCCACTTT
- TRBJ2-1 - TRBV6-1 CASSDYSNNEQFF TGTGCCAGCAGTGACTACTCTAACAATGAGCAGTTCTTC